This entry lists 30 T cell receptor beta chains sequenced from one sample in a study of blood T cell repertoires in COVID-19. TCRdb's copy holds only in-frame clones and misses some; the assay was immunoSEQ multiplex PCR. The sample lists approximately 380,000 clones; approximately 90% were seen once. The sample comprised PBMCs or T cells enriched from blood (not recorded which). The receptor set was obtained from a woman under 30 who had recovered from COVID-19.

The gene calls are TRBV6-1 and TRBJ2-7, with 7 bases aligning to TRBD1. Germline lookup yields CDR1 MNHNS and CDR2 SASEGT. J was trimmed by 5 bases and V by 3 bases; bases with no gene match: 1. The length of the CDR3 is 12 residues. CDR3 in DNA: TGTGCCAGCAGTGAGACAGGGAACGAGCAGTACTTC. It yields the protein CASSETGNEQYF.

The chain employs TRBV6-1 and TRBJ1-1, with unresolved D. Per germline, CDR1 MNHNS and CDR2 SASEGT. The CDR3 has 14 amino acids. The V end was cut by 1 base, the J end by 3 bases, with 9 bases between. The CDR3 here is CASSEGEGYTEAFF. As DNA, the CDR3 is TGTGCCAGCAGTGAAGGGGAGGGTTACACTGAAGCTTTCTTT.

V and J are TRBV27 and TRBJ1-2; D perhaps matches TRBD1 (6 bases). The CDR3 contains 12 residues. Trimming removed 5 bases at V and 8 bases at J, with 12 bases between. Germline CDR1 reads MNHEY; CDR2 reads SMNVEV (reference sequence). CDR3 nucleotides: TGTGCCAGCAGTATACAGGGAAAAGGCTACACCTTC. It specifies CASSIQGKGYTF.

The rearrangement links TRBV2 to TRBJ2-4; weak D call: TRBD2 (7 bases). Looked up from germline, CDR1 is SNHLY and CDR2 is FYNNEI. Trimming cost V 11 bases and J 3 bases, with 20 bases left between them. The CDR3 has 15 amino acids. Here the CDR3 DNA reads TGTGCCTCCGAACGTGGGGGGGCCGTCAAAAACATTCAGTACTTC. This codes for CASERGGAVKNIQYF.

The chain uses TRBV18 and TRBJ1-1; D call uncertain. Germline CDR1 KGHSH, CDR2 LQKENI. This CDR3 has 12 residues. The V end lost 6 bases, the J end lost 8 bases, and 13 bases lay between the germline ends. CDR3 region: CASSSGSWEAFF. CDR3 DNA: TGTGCCAGCTCGTCCGGTTCTTGGGAAGCTTTCTTT.

The rearrangement uses TRBV15 and TRBJ1-3; D might be TRBD1 (6 bases). The CDR3 runs to 19 residues. Germline CDR1 reads LNHNV; CDR2 reads YYDKDF (reference sequence). The V end was cut by 0 bases, the J end by 0 bases, with 18 bases between. The CDR3 reads CATSRDGRDTTGSGNTIYF. The DNA for the CDR3 is TGTGCCACCAGCAGAGATGGTAGGGACACCACGGGCTCTGGAAACACCATATATTTT.

This rearrangement joins TRBV15 to TRBJ2-2; D is unclear. V was trimmed by 0 bases and J by 3 bases, leaving 5 bases between them. The V gene's germline CDR1 is LNHNV and CDR2 YYDKDF (reference sequence). This CDR3 region has 14 residues. The CDR3 loop reads CATSRDGYTGELFF. The CDR3 coding sequence is TGTGCCACCAGCAGAGATGGCTACACCGGGGAGCTGTTTTTT. The full variable domain, completed using reference TRBV15 and TRBJ2-2, is DAMVIQNPRYQVTQFGKPVTLSCSQTLNHNVMYWYQQKSSQAPKLLFHYYDKDFNNEADTPDNFQSRRPNTSFCFLDIRSPGLGDTAMYLCATSRDGYTGELFFGEGSRLTVL.

The chain is built from TRBV27 and TRBJ1-2; TRBD1 aligns across 7 bases. The CDR3 is made up of 13 amino acids. The germline V gene encodes CDR1 MNHEY and CDR2 SMNVEV (reference sequence). The junction had 8 bases not matched to a gene; V was cut back by 5 bases and J by 8 bases. The DNA of the CDR3 is TGTGCCAGCAGTCCTACAGGGGTCGGGGGCTACACCTTC. It codes for CASSPTGVGGYTF.

The chain employs TRBV4-3 and TRBJ1-1; a weak D match, TRBD1 (5 bases). The CDR3 has 16 residues. Trimming cost V 0 bases and J 0 bases, with 11 bases left between them. In germline, CDR1 is LGHNA, CDR2 YSLEER. The CDR3 region has the DNA TGCGCCAGCAGCCAAGATTCAGGGAGGATGAACACTGAAGCTTTCTTT. Residues: CASSQDSGRMNTEAFF.

The gene calls are TRBV14 and TRBJ1-6; 9 bases agree with TRBD1. Looked up from germline, CDR1 is SGHDN and CDR2 is FVKESK. The CDR3 sequence is 19 residues long. Losses at the gene ends were 1 base for V and 0 bases for J; bases not matched to a gene: 7. The CDR3 DNA follows: TGTGCCAGCAGCCAAGTGGGGACAGGGATGAGCTCCTATAATTCACCCCTCCACTTT. Encoded protein: CASSQVGTGMSSYNSPLHF. Filled out from reference TRBV14 and TRBJ1-6, the complete variable domain reads EAGVTQFPSHSVIEKGQTVTLRCDPISGHDNLYWYRRVMGKEIKFLLHFVKESKQDESGMPNNRFLAERTGGTYSTLKVQPAELEDSGVYFCASSQVGTGMSSYNSPLHFGNGTRLTVT.

The rearrangement links TRBV30 to TRBJ2-3, with TRBD2 matching over 7 bases. Germline trimming cut 3 bases from V and 2 bases from J; bases unmatched to any gene: 8. The CDR3 is made up of 15 amino acids. Germline assignment: CDR1 GTSNPN and CDR2 SVGIG (reference sequence). The CDR3 sequence: CAWRAGLADTDTQYF. In DNA, the CDR3 is TGTGCCTGGAGAGCGGGTCTAGCGGACACAGATACGCAGTATTTT.

The gene calls are TRBV27 and TRBJ1-3, with TRBD1 matching over 8 bases. Per the germline V gene, CDR1 is MNHEY and CDR2 is SMNVEV (reference sequence). The trim removed 6 bases at V and 4 bases at J, leaving 8 bases unmatched. This CDR3 is 15 amino acids long. CDR3 sequence reads: CASSSRQGPGNTIYF. CDR3 coding DNA: TGTGCCAGCAGCTCTCGACAGGGGCCCGGAAACACCATATATTTT.

This chain links TRBV2 with TRBJ1-2, with TRBD1 matching 12 bases. The CDR3 is 13 amino acids. Trimming cost V 6 bases and J 10 bases; bases outside gene matches: 6. From germline, CDR1 is SNHLY and CDR2 FYNNEI. The CDR3 loop is CASRGTGGDDYTF. The CDR3 DNA sequence: TGTGCCAGCAGGGGGACAGGGGGCGACGACTACACCTTC.

V usage is TRBV3-1 (or the pseudogene TRBV3-2) and J usage is TRBJ2-2; TRBD2 aligns across 9 bases. V lost 1 base, J lost 3 bases, and 0 bases stayed unmatched. Germline V lookup: CDR1 LGHDT, CDR2 YNNKEL (reference sequence). The CDR3 is made up of 15 amino acids. The CDR3 bases are TGTGCCAGCAGCCAAGGACTAGCGGACACCGGGGAGCTGTTTTTT. This sequence encodes CASSQGLADTGELFF.

The chain combines TRBV7-3 with TRBJ2-1; 8 bases agree with TRBD2. The V gene end was trimmed by 5 bases and the J gene end by 8 bases; junction bases not matched to a gene: 8. Germline CDR1 reads SGHTA; CDR2 reads FQGTGA. The CDR3 is 14 residues long. The CDR3 reads CASSLGLASHEQFF. For the CDR3, the DNA is TGTGCCAGCAGCCTAGGACTAGCTAGCCATGAGCAGTTCTTC.

This clone was found a few times. The genes are TRBV9 and TRBJ1-6; D is ambiguous. CDR1 and CDR2 from the germline V gene are SGDLS and YYNGEE. The CDR3 is 14 amino acids. The V end was cut by 4 bases, the J end by 5 bases, with 10 bases between. CDR3 coding DNA: TGTGCCAGCAGCCCCGGGGTGAATAATTCACCCCTCCACTTT. Protein: CASSPGVNNSPLHF.

On this clone itself: Other DNA sequences in the sample encode the same CDR3. The CDR3 coding sequence is TGCGCCAGCAGAACAGGGAACACTGAAGCTTTCTTT. As protein: CASRTGNTEAFF. The genes are TRBV5-1 and TRBJ1-1, with D possibly being TRBD1 (5 bases). In germline, CDR1 is SGHRS, CDR2 YFSETQ. The CDR3 has 12 amino acids. Deletions cut 5 bases from V and 1 base from J, with 6 bases between. The whole variable domain, filled in from reference TRBV5-1 and TRBJ1-1, reads KAGVTQTPRYLIKTRGQQVTLSCSPISGHRSVSWYQQTPGQGLQFLFEYFSETQRNKGNFPGRFSGRQFSNSRSEMNVSTLELGDSALYLCASRTGNTEAFFGQGTRLTVV.

The V gene is TRBV5-1, the J gene TRBJ2-5; TRBD2 is a possible D gene (6 bases). The V gene lost 4 bases and the J gene lost 1 base, with 8 bases spanning the gap. Germline loops: CDR1 SGHRS, CDR2 YFSETQ. CDR3 length: 13 residues. This chain's CDR3 is CASSTGVQETQYF. The CDR3 region has the DNA TGCGCCAGCAGCACGGGGGTCCAAGAGACCCAGTACTTC. The full variable domain, completed using reference TRBV5-1 and TRBJ2-5, is KAGVTQTPRYLIKTRGQQVTLSCSPISGHRSVSWYQQTPGQGLQFLFEYFSETQRNKGNFPGRFSGRQFSNSRSEMNVSTLELGDSALYLCASSTGVQETQYFGPGTRLLVL.

A single count supports this clone. V and J are TRBV9 and TRBJ2-3, with TRBD2 identical over 9 bases. Losses at the gene ends were 0 bases for V and 2 bases for J; bases not matched to a gene: 1. The CDR3 has 15 residues. CDR1 and CDR2 (germline): SGDLS, YYNGEE. The CDR3 DNA reads as TGTGCCAGCAGCGTAGTAGCGGGGGCCACAGATACGCAGTATTTT. Translation: CASSVVAGATDTQYF.

The chain has TRBV5-5 and TRBJ2-7; 8 bases align to TRBD1. CDR1 is SGHKS and CDR2 is YYEKEE in the germline V gene (reference sequence). The ends lost 1 base at V and 3 bases at J; junction bases unmatched: 6. The CDR3 contains 15 residues. This chain's CDR3 is CASSLRDRWDYEQYF. As DNA, the CDR3 is TGTGCCAGCAGCTTGAGGGACAGGTGGGACTACGAGCAGTACTTC.

The chain is built from TRBV3-1 (or the pseudogene TRBV3-2) and TRBJ1-5, with D unclear. Germline CDR1 and CDR2: LGHDT and YNNKEL (reference sequence). Deletions cut 0 bases from V and 6 bases from J, with 12 bases between. This CDR3 contains 15 residues. The CDR3 sequence: CASSQDGRVSQPQHF. In nucleotides, the CDR3 is TGTGCCAGCAGCCAAGATGGGAGGGTGAGTCAGCCCCAGCATTTT.

The chain employs TRBV6-5 and TRBJ1-2; the match to TRBD1 covers 9 bases. Germline assignment: CDR1 MNHEY and CDR2 SVGAGI. V gave up 5 bases and J gave up 4 bases; unmatched junction bases: 5. The CDR3 consists of 14 residues. CDR3 amino acids: CASSPGQGVYGYTF. CDR3 coding DNA: TGTGCCAGCAGTCCGGGACAGGGTGTCTATGGCTACACCTTC.

The chain has TRBV4-1 and TRBJ1-2; TRBD1 is a possible D gene (5 bases). Between the trimmed V and J ends, which lost 0 bases and 3 bases, there was a span of 11 bases. This CDR3 is 15 amino acids long. Germline V gives CDR1 MGHRA, CDR2 YSYEKL. The CDR3 loop is CASSQETRVDYGYTF. The DNA of the CDR3 is TGCGCCAGCAGCCAAGAAACCAGGGTAGACTATGGCTACACCTTC.

The chain couples TRBV30 to TRBJ1-2; unclear D gene. CDR1 GTSNPN and CDR2 SVGIG come from the germline V gene (reference sequence). Trimming left V 4 bases short and J 6 bases short, with 12 bases between. The CDR3 contains 12 residues. CDR3 nucleotides: TGTGCCTGGACTCGACTGAAAGATGGCTACACCTTC. Amino acid sequence: CAWTRLKDGYTF.

CDR3 sequence reads: CASGLTGSYEQYF. The CDR3 region has the DNA TGCGCCAGCGGATTGACAGGGTCGTACGAGCAGTACTTC. This rearrangement joins TRBV5-1 to TRBJ2-7; TRBD1 aligns across 7 bases. Per germline, CDR1 SGHRS and CDR2 YFSETQ. The CDR3 extends over 13 amino acids. The trim removed 7 bases at V and 4 bases at J, leaving 8 bases unmatched.

This chain links TRBV11-2 with TRBJ1-1, with TRBD1 as a possible D gene (5 bases). Looked up from germline, CDR1 is SGHAT and CDR2 is FQNNGV. This CDR3 is 16 amino acids long. The V and J ends lost 5 bases and 7 bases respectively, with 23 bases between them. CDR3 nucleotides: TGTGCCAGCAGCCCACCGGTGGCGGGGGAGACCGATGAAGCTTTCTTT. Encoded protein: CASSPPVAGETDEAFF.

The V call is TRBV5-6, the J call TRBJ1-5, with D hard to call. Trimming left V 6 bases short and J 7 bases short, with 14 bases between. CDR3 length: 13 residues. CDR1 and CDR2 from the germline V gene are SGHDT and YYEEEE. The CDR3 here is CASMARGTQPQHF. The CDR3 DNA follows: TGTGCCAGCATGGCCCGGGGAACACAGCCCCAGCATTTT.

With regard to this clone: The same CDR3 is also encoded by other DNA sequences in this sample. The chain couples TRBV19 to TRBJ1-1; D is unclear. V shed 2 bases and J shed 1 base, with 5 bases lying between them. This CDR3 is built from 13 residues. Germline V CDR1 and CDR2: LNHDA, SQIVND (reference sequence). The CDR3 sequence is CASSIRGNTEAFF. CDR3 nucleotides: TGTGCCAGTAGTATACGAGGGAACACTGAAGCTTTCTTT. The whole variable domain, remainder taken from reference TRBV19 and TRBJ1-1, is DGGITQSPKYLFRKEGQNVTLSCEQNLNHDAMYWYRQDPGQGLRLIYYSQIVNDFQKGDIAEGYSVSREKKESFPLTVTSAQKNPTAFYLCASSIRGNTEAFFGQGTRLTVV.

This clone has a single count. This CDR3 is also generated by other DNA sequences in the sample. The chain links TRBV25-1 to TRBJ1-6, with D unclear. The germline V gene has CDR1 MGHDK and CDR2 SYGVNS. Trimming stripped 0 bases from V and 10 bases from J, with 4 bases between. This CDR3 region has 12 residues. The CDR3 DNA reads as TGTGCCAGCAGTGAATATAGATCACCCCTCCACTTT. This codes for CASSEYRSPLHF.

The chain couples TRBV12-5 to TRBJ1-5; 10 positions agree with TRBD1. The CDR3 totals 16 residues. Unmatched junction bases numbered 6, after V lost 6 bases and J lost 1 base. Germline V gene sequence: CDR1 LGHNT, CDR2 FRNRAP. The CDR3 here is CASGPADRGSNQPQHF. The DNA of the CDR3 is TGTGCTAGTGGCCCTGCGGACAGGGGGAGCAATCAGCCCCAGCATTTT.